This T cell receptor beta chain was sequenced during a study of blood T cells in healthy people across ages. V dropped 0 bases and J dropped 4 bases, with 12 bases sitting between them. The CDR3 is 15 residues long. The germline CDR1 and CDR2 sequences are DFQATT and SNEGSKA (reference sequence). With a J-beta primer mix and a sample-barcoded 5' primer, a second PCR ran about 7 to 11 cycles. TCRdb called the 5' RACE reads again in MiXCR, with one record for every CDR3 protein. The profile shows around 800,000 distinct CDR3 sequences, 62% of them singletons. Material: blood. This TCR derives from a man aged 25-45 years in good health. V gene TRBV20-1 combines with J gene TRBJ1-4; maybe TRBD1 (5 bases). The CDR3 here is CSARDGRGGNEKLFF. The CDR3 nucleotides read TGCAGTGCTAGAGATGGTCGGGGGGGTAATGAAAAACTGTTTTTT.